Each of the 5 T cell receptor beta chains below was sequenced from the same sample in a study. Each CDR3 protein gets one entry after TCRdb re-called the 5' RACE reads with MiXCR. Among 60,000 to 65,000 distinct CDR3 sequences, approximately 31% were seen once, and the ten largest hold 2% to 2.5%. The sample was tumor-infiltrating naive CD4+ T cells sorted from the breast tumor. Subset in this sample: naive CD4+ T cells, CD4+CD45RA+CD25-. These receptors were collected from a female donor with breast cancer.

Only a few counts were recorded for this clonotype. The chain uses TRBV6-1 and TRBJ1-2; D is ambiguous. V was pared by 10 bases and J by 0 bases, with 12 bases between. The germline gives CDR1 MNHNS, CDR2 SASEGT. CDR3 length: 13 amino acids. Here the CDR3 reads CATRLDANYGYTF. For the CDR3, the DNA is TGTGCCACCCGACTGGATGCTAACTATGGCTACACCTTC.

This clonotype was found a few times. The chain is built from TRBV2 and TRBJ1-5; 8 bases map to TRBD1. The CDR3 is 15 amino acids. Germline values: CDR1 SNHLY, CDR2 FYNNEI. CDR3 loop: CASERAGGSDQPQHF. CDR3 sequence (DNA): TGTGCTTCTGAGAGGGCAGGGGGCTCGGATCAGCCCCAGCATTTT. Combining the CDR3 with reference TRBV2 and TRBJ1-5 gives the whole variable domain EPEVTQTPSHQVTQMGQEVILRCVPISNHLYFYWYRQILGQKVEFLVSFYNNEISEKSEIFDDQFSVERPDGSNFTLKIRSTKLEDSAMYFCASERAGGSDQPQHFGDGTRLSIL.

This clonotype was observed a few times. The rearrangement joins TRBV6-1 to TRBJ2-3, with D possibly TRBD1 on 6 matching bases. Germline V gene data show CDR1 as MNHNS and CDR2 as SASEGT. Trimming pared 6 bases from V and 2 bases from J, leaving 9 bases between. The CDR3 totals 13 residues. DNA for the CDR3: TGTGCCAGCAGGGGGGCGGTCACAGATACGCAGTATTTT. Encoded protein: CASRGAVTDTQYF.

V usage is TRBV7-2 and J usage is TRBJ2-3; D perhaps matches TRBD1 (6 bases). The CDR3 loop spans 16 amino acids. The V end lost 4 bases, the J end lost 0 bases, and 14 bases lay between the germline ends. Germline V gene data show CDR1 as SGHTA and CDR2 as FQGNSA. In DNA, the CDR3 is TGTGCCAGCAGCTCTTCCACAGGGTACAGCACAGATACGCAGTATTTT. This gives the protein CASSSSTGYSTDTQYF.

As concerns this clonotype: A much larger clone is a single base away; this may be a read error. The chain has TRBV7-2 and TRBJ1-5; no reliable D call. The germline V gene has CDR1 SGHTA and CDR2 FQGNSA. The CDR3 is 12 residues long. The CDR3 sequence: CASGLANQPQHF. The CDR3, as DNA: TGTGCCAGCGGCTTAGCCAATCAGCCCCAGCATTTT.